Below, 8 T cell receptor beta chains from the same sample are listed, as sequenced in a study of blood T cell repertoires in COVID-19. Here immunoSEQ multiplex PCR was the method, and the copy in TCRdb shows in-frame clones only, minus some. This sample carries about 210,000 clones, about four fifths of them seen once, and the ten largest clones take about 7%. The sequenced sample was peripheral blood. These receptors were collected from a man aged 55 to 70 with acute or convalescent COVID-19.

This chain links TRBV29-1 with TRBJ1-1; the D is unclear. Germline V gene data show CDR1 as SQVTM and CDR2 as ANQGSEA. With 5 bases removed from V and 1 base from J, the gap between germline ends came to 11 bases. This CDR3 is built from 13 residues. The CDR3 DNA reads as TGCAGCGTTAGGAGTCCTAGGAACACTGAAGCTTTCTTT. Its translation is CSVRSPRNTEAFF. The variable domain in full, with the rest retrieved from reference TRBV29-1 and TRBJ1-1, is SAVISQKPSRDICQRGTSLTIQCQVDSQVTMMFWYRQQPGQSLTLIATANQGSEATYESGFVIDKFPISRPNLTFSTLTVSNMSPEDSSIYLCSVRSPRNTEAFFGQGTRLTVV.

In nucleotides, the CDR3 is TGTGCCTGGAGTGTAATGGGCCCCAATGAGCAGTTCTTC. It translates to CAWSVMGPNEQFF. The chain links TRBV30 to TRBJ2-1; no firm D call. This CDR3 is built from 13 residues. Trimming took off 0 bases at V and 6 bases at J, with 9 bases between the two ends. Germline CDR1 and CDR2: GTSNPN and SVGIG (reference sequence).

The chain recombines TRBV12-3 or TRBV12-4 with TRBJ2-2; D ambiguous. V was cut by 5 bases and J by 7 bases, with 5 bases left in between. This CDR3 spans 11 amino acids. CDR3 DNA: TGTGCCAGCAGTACGGGCGGGGAGCTGTTTTTT. Its translation: CASSTGGELFF.

This clone was picked up a small number of times. The J gene is TRBJ2-5, the V gene TRBV12-3 or TRBV12-4; D possibly corresponds to TRBD1 (5 bases). CDR3 length: 13 residues. Trimming stripped 1 base from V and 3 bases from J, with 6 bases between. The CDR3 loop reads CASSLGQKETQYF. As DNA, the CDR3 is TGTGCCAGCAGTTTAGGACAGAAAGAGACCCAGTACTTC.

This chain uses TRBV4-2 with TRBJ1-3; TRBD1 is a possible D gene (6 bases). The CDR3 has 18 amino acids. Trimming left V 3 bases short and J 0 bases short, with 18 bases between. Germline CDR1 and CDR2: LGHNA and YNFKEQ. CDR3 nucleotide sequence: TGTGCCAGCAGCCAGGCTGTACAGGGAATCTTCTCTGGAAACACCATATATTTT. It yields the protein CASSQAVQGIFSGNTIYF.

This chain uses TRBV5-4 with TRBJ2-5, with 9 nucleotides matching TRBD1. The length of the CDR3 is 14 residues. Per germline, CDR1 SGHNT and CDR2 YYREEE (reference sequence). V shed 5 bases and J 1 base; nucleotides not matched to a gene: 3. Written as DNA, the CDR3 is TGTGCCAGCAGTCAGACAGGGGGCCAAGAGACCCAGTACTTC. The encoded protein is CASSQTGGQETQYF. Variable domain in full (rest from reference TRBV5-4 and TRBJ2-5): ETGVTQSPTHLIKTRGQQVTLRCSSQSGHNTVSWYQQALGQGPQFIFQYYREEENGRGNFPPRFSGLQFPNYSSELNVNALELDDSALYLCASSQTGGQETQYFGPGTRLLVL.

The genes are TRBV28 and TRBJ1-3; weak D call: TRBD1 (6 bases). CDR1 is MDHEN, CDR2 SYDVKM, per germline. The CDR3 is 13 amino acids. Trimming took off 4 bases at V and 4 bases at J, with 8 bases between the two ends. CDR3 DNA: TGTGCCAGCAGTTGGACAGCCGGAAACACCATATATTTT. Encoded protein: CASSWTAGNTIYF.

This clone was counted a single time. The CDR3 here is CASSQDPVTNYGYTF. Here the CDR3 DNA reads TGTGCCAGCAGCCAAGATCCAGTGACTAACTATGGCTACACCTTC. The chain employs TRBV14 and TRBJ1-2; D not certain. Germline lookup yields CDR1 SGHDN and CDR2 FVKESK. Trimming shortened V by 0 bases and J by 0 bases, and 8 bases separated the two germline ends. This CDR3 has 15 amino acids.